This T cell receptor (beta chain) appears in the sequencing data of a study of T cell responses to AZD1222 COVID-19 vaccine. The protocol was immunoSEQ multiplex PCR, while the TCRdb copy is restricted to in-frame clones and leaves out a portion. The sample lists some 190,000 clones, about 90% occurring once. Of note for this clone: Its specificity is unknown.

Study-wide points: Mostly white British, mostly female donors; authors suggested clonal diversity may be underestimated. Baseline seropositivity characterized only a handful of AZD1222 recipients.

Germline V gene sequence: CDR1 MNHEY, CDR2 SVGAGI. There are 13 residues in the CDR3. The J segment lost 10 bases and the V segment lost 8 bases, leaving 11 bases of the junction unmatched. The analysis combined second doses at about 4 or about 12 weeks. Sequences were derived from peripheral blood, sampled 28 days after the second AZD1222 dose. The sequence derives from an adult who received the AZD1222 COVID-19 vaccine. The J gene is TRBJ2-1, the V gene TRBV6-5, with 7 bases that match TRBD1. CDR3 residues: CASLLHRGSEQFF. DNA of the CDR3: TGTGCCAGCTTACTCCACAGGGGAAGCGAGCAGTTCTTC.